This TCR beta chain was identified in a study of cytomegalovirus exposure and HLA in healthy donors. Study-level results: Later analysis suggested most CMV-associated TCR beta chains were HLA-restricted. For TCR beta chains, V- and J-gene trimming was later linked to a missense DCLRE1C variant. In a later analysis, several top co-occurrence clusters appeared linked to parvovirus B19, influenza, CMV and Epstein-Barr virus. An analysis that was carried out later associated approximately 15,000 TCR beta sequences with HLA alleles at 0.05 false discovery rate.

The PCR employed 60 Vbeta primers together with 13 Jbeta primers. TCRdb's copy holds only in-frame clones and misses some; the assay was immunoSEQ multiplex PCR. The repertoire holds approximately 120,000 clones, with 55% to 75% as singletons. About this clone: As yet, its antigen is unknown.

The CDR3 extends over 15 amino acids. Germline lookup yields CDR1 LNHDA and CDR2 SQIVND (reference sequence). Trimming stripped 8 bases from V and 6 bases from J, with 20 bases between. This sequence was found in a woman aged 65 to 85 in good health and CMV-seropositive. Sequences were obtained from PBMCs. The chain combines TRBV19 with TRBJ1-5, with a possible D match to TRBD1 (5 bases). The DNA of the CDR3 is TGTGCCAGTGATCCCGGCGGGGGTCTCTCTCAGCCCCAGCATTTT. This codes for CASDPGGGLSQPQHF. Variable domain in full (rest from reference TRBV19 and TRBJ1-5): DGGITQSPKYLFRKEGQNVTLSCEQNLNHDAMYWYRQDPGQGLRLIYYSQIVNDFQKGDIAEGYSVSREKKESFPLTVTSAQKNPTAFYLCASDPGGGLSQPQHFGDGTRLSIL.